A single sample is the source of the 5 T cell receptor beta chains below, sequenced in a study of T cell responses to AZD1222 COVID-19 vaccine. Measured with immunoSEQ multiplex PCR; TCRdb has only the in-frame clones, and not every one. The table lists under 70,000 clones, around four fifths of them singletons. Sequences were derived from peripheral blood, sampled on day 0 of AZD1222 vaccination. The source is an adult in good health.

The gene calls are TRBV2 and TRBJ2-1, with unresolved D. The germline CDR1 and CDR2 sequences are SNHLY and FYNNEI. V dropped 0 bases and J dropped 4 bases, with 10 bases sitting between them. CDR3 length: 15 amino acids. CDR3 in DNA: TGTGCCAGCAGTGAAGCGGTGACACCTTACAATGAGCAGTTCTTC. Protein: CASSEAVTPYNEQFF.

The V and J genes are TRBV7-8 and TRBJ2-1, with 10 bases fitting TRBD2. The length of the CDR3 is 19 residues. V was clipped by 7 bases and J by 0 bases; unmatched bases: 15. Germline V gene data show CDR1 as SGHVS and CDR2 as FQNEAQ. In DNA, the CDR3 is TGTGCCAGCACCCTAAGGGCTAGCGGGAGTGTGGGCTCCTACAATGAGCAGTTCTTC. This sequence encodes CASTLRASGSVGSYNEQFF.

This chain connects TRBV7-8 to TRBJ1-3; D is perhaps TRBD1 (6 bases). Germline CDR1 is SGHVS and CDR2 is FQNEAQ. Trimming shortened V by 3 bases and J by 7 bases, and 13 bases separated the two germline ends. This CDR3 has 14 residues. CDR3 sequence (DNA): TGTGCCAGCAGCTTGCGGGGAGGGGGGAACACCATATATTTT. Translating it yields CASSLRGGGNTIYF.

This chain joins TRBV7-2 and TRBJ1-2; the match to TRBD1 covers 10 bases. V was pared by 4 bases and J by 4 bases, with 12 bases of the junction left unmatched. The germline CDR1 and CDR2 sequences are SGHTA and FQGNSA. The CDR3 is 17 amino acids. As DNA, the CDR3 is TGTGCCAGCAGCTCGGGGCGGGACAGGGGCCTCGTCTATGGCTACACCTTC. Translation gives CASSSGRDRGLVYGYTF.

The chain recombines TRBV27 with TRBJ1-6; no clear D. V lost 3 bases and J 7 bases, leaving 13 bases between the germline ends. CDR1 and CDR2 from the germline V gene are MNHEY and SMNVEV (reference sequence). The CDR3 has 15 residues. CDR3 nucleotide sequence: TGTGCCAGCAGTTTTGTCAACTCGTACAATTCACCCCTCCACTTT. This encodes CASSFVNSYNSPLHF.